The clone carrying this T cell receptor (beta chain) was found a few times. The CDR3 consists of 15 residues. V gave up 7 bases and J gave up 9 bases; unmatched junction bases: 13. Looked up from germline, CDR1 is LNHDA and CDR2 is SQIVND (reference sequence). Under the authors' procedure: Nucleated cell number was recorded as an estimate derived from reference gene primer amplification. Sequenced by immunoSEQ multiplex PCR; TCRdb stores in-frame clones only, minus some. V and J calls and clone size come straight from that table; D and trimming were deduced from the DNA. The data contain 250,000 or so clones, roughly nine tenths of them seen just once; the ten biggest clones take up about 4.6%. These data belong to a study of blood T cell repertoires in COVID-19. Overall study: T cells, B-cell-depleted T cells, or PBMCs supplied cDNA or gDNA.

Sequencing was done on a sample of peripheral blood. The J gene is TRBJ2-1, the V gene TRBV19; TRBD2 matches at 9 bases. This TCR derives from a woman in her thirties or forties who had recovered from COVID-19. As DNA, the CDR3 is TGTGCCAGTAAGACCTCCAGCGGGAGGTTCAGTGAGCAGTTCTTC. Its protein product is CASKTSSGRFSEQFF. The full variable domain, rest sourced from reference TRBV19 and TRBJ2-1, is DGGITQSPKYLFRKEGQNVTLSCEQNLNHDAMYWYRQDPGQGLRLIYYSQIVNDFQKGDIAEGYSVSREKKESFPLTVTSAQKNPTAFYLCASKTSSGRFSEQFFGPGTRLTVL.